The rows below give T cell receptor beta chains drawn from one sample of a study of OX40 agonist ivuxolimab in advanced cancers. This table comes from immunoSEQ multiplex PCR, and its TCRdb copy is limited to in-frame clones, with some not included. This sample has tens of thousands of clones, with over 90% found just once. Sequenced here: CD4+ or CD8+ T cells sorted from blood, sampled in a trial of the OX40 agonist ivuxolimab. These receptors originate from an adult with an advanced solid tumor such as melanoma, head and neck, liver or kidney cancer. Both conserved end residues are part of each CDR3. D genes are given only for firm matches. Part of the rows lack a size; the others show once, few, many or a class for expanded clones.

clone size	J gene	V gene	D gene	CDR3 DNA	CDR3 protein
NA	TRBJ2-5	TRBV18	NA	TGTGCCAGCTCACCACCGGAAGAGACCCAGTACTTC	CASSPPEETQYF
NA	TRBJ2-7	TRBV5-5	TRBD1	TGTGCCAGCAGACACCGACCGGGACAGGTAACCTACGAGCAGTACTTC	CASRHRPGQVTYEQYF
NA	TRBJ2-1	TRBV25-1	NA	TGTGCCAGCAGGGAGGCGGTTGAGCAGTTCTTC	CASREAVEQFF
few	TRBJ2-7	TRBV4-2	NA	TGTGCCAGCAGCCCCCTAGGAGCCTACGAGCAGTACTTC	CASSPLGAYEQYF
NA	TRBJ1-1	TRBV20-1	NA	TGCAGTGGGGACACCGACACTGAAGCTTTCTTT	CSGDTDTEAFF
NA	TRBJ2-1	TRBV7-2	TRBD2	TGTGCCAGCAGCTCCACTAGCGGGACGATCAATGAGCAGTTCTTC	CASSSTSGTINEQFF
NA	TRBJ2-7	TRBV11-3	NA	TGTGCCAGCAGTCCACGACAGCCCTACGAGCAGTACTTC	CASSPRQPYEQYF
NA	TRBJ1-2	TRBV7-2	TRBD1	TGTGCCAGCAGCTTGGGACAGGGGGCCTATGGCTACACCTTC	CASSLGQGAYGYTF
NA	TRBJ1-1	TRBV6-6	NA	TGTGCCAGCAGTTCCCGGCAGAGAATGAACACTGAAGCTTTCTTT	CASSSRQRMNTEAFF
once	TRBJ2-7	TRBV11-1	NA	TGTGCCAGCAGCTTAGCTCTCGAGCAGTACTTC	CASSLALEQYF
NA	TRBJ1-1	TRBV10-2	NA	TGCGCCAGCAGTGAGCGGGCGGACACTGAAGCTTTCTTT	CASSERADTEAFF
NA	TRBJ2-6	TRBV7-6	NA	TGTGCCAGCAGCTTAGAGGGTCGCTCTGGGGCCAACGTCCTGACTTTC	CASSLEGRSGANVLTF
NA	TRBJ2-5	TRBV29-1	TRBD2	TGCAGCGTTGGTCTAGCGGGAGGAGAGACCCAGTACTTC	CSVGLAGGETQYF
NA	TRBJ2-5	TRBV5-6	NA	TGTGCCAGCAGCGCCCGGGACACAGAGACCCAGTACTTC	CASSARDTETQYF
NA	TRBJ1-5	TRBV19	NA	TGTGCCAGTAGCTTAACCGGGACCCGCAATCAGCCCCAGCATTTT	CASSLTGTRNQPQHF
NA	TRBJ1-1	TRBV28	TRBD1	TGTGCCAGCAGTTTCTATGGCAGGGGGAAGAACACTGAAGCTTTCTTT	CASSFYGRGKNTEAFF
NA	TRBJ1-3	TRBV5-4	NA	TGTGCCAGCAGCCCGGAGGCCACGAGCTCTGGAAACACCATATATTTT	CASSPEATSSGNTIYF
once	TRBJ1-2	TRBV12-5	TRBD1	TGTGCTAGTGGTTTGGTAGAAAACAGGGGGCTGGGATTCATGCGGCAGTATGGCTACACCTTC	CASGLVENRGLGFMRQYGYTF
NA	TRBJ2-5	TRBV4-2	NA	TGTGCCAGCAGCCCGGGGGATAGAGAGACCCAGTACTTC	CASSPGDRETQYF
NA	TRBJ2-3	TRBV19	TRBD1	TGTGCCAGTAGTATTGAACCGGGACAGGGGAACACAGATACGCAGTATTTT	CASSIEPGQGNTDTQYF
NA	TRBJ2-3	TRBV20-1	NA	TGCAGTGCTAGTCGGACAGATACGCAGTATTTT	CSASRTDTQYF
NA	TRBJ2-6	TRBV6-5	NA	TGTGCCAGCAGTCCGAATTTCTCTGGGGCCAACGTCCTGACTTTC	CASSPNFSGANVLTF
once	TRBJ1-2	TRBV4-1	NA	TGCGCCAGCAGCCCGGGCCTGAACTATGGCTACACCTTC	CASSPGLNYGYTF
NA	TRBJ1-2	TRBV10-3	TRBD1	TGTGCCATCAGACCGGGACAGGGGACCTATGGCTACACCTTC	CAIRPGQGTYGYTF
NA	TRBJ2-3	TRBV5-4	TRBD1	TGTGCCAGCAGCAGAAATACCGGGACAGGGAGCACAGATACGCAGTATTTT	CASSRNTGTGSTDTQYF
NA	TRBJ1-5	TRBV28	NA	TGTGCCAGCACTAGTGTGGGGTATAGCAATCAGCCCCAGCATTTT	CASTSVGYSNQPQHF
once	TRBJ2-7	TRBV6-6	TRBD1	TGTGCCAGCAGTTTCGACAGGGGTCTTATCTACGAGCAGTACTTC	CASSFDRGLIYEQYF
NA	TRBJ1-2	TRBV9	NA	TGTGCCAGCAGGCAGGGGTTATTGGGCTACACCTTC	CASRQGLLGYTF
few	TRBJ2-7	TRBV7-2	TRBD2	TGTGCCAGCAGCCCGACTAGCGGGAGCTACGAGCAGTACTTC	CASSPTSGSYEQYF
NA	TRBJ1-4	TRBV4-2	NA	TGTGCCAGCAGCCAAACATCTGGGGCAACTAATGAAAAACTGTTTTTT	CASSQTSGATNEKLFF
once	TRBJ2-1	TRBV18	NA	TGTGCCAGCTCACCAGGGGTCGGCAGGGATGTAGATGAGCAGTTCTTC	CASSPGVGRDVDEQFF
NA	TRBJ2-7	TRBV4-3	TRBD1	TGCGCCAGCAGCCAAGGACAGGGTCGCTCCTACGAGCAGTACTTC	CASSQGQGRSYEQYF
NA	TRBJ2-7	TRBV5-1	TRBD1	TGCGCCAGCAGCCGCACGTGGACAGGGGAGAACGAGCAGTACTTC	CASSRTWTGENEQYF
once	TRBJ2-7	TRBV7-9	NA	TGTGCCAGCAGCATGGCCTCCGTCGCCTACGAGCAGTACTTC	CASSMASVAYEQYF
NA	TRBJ2-3	TRBV2	NA	TGTGCCAGCAGTTACAGACAAAGCACAGATACGCAGTATTTT	CASSYRQSTDTQYF
NA	TRBJ1-1	TRBV7-2	NA	TGTGCCAGCAGCTTAAGGTTAATATCAATTTTAACAGCGGAGGTTGAAGCTTTCTTT	CASSLRLISILTAEVEAFF
NA	TRBJ1-2	TRBV7-2	NA	TGTGCCAGCAGCTTAAAGACAGATCATGGCTACACCTTC	CASSLKTDHGYTF
NA	TRBJ2-7	TRBV28	TRBD1	TGTGCCAGCAGTCGGCCGGGACAGGGGATCTACGAGCAGTACTTC	CASSRPGQGIYEQYF
few	TRBJ2-3	TRBV4-3	TRBD2	TGCGCCAGCAGCCGCGACCGGGGGGTGCGGACAGATACGCAGTATTTT	CASSRDRGVRTDTQYF
NA	TRBJ2-7	TRBV6-8	NA	TGTGCCAGCAGTGGACTCTTGGGCCAGCCTCAGGACGAGCAGTACTTC	CASSGLLGQPQDEQYF
NA	TRBJ2-1	TRBV11-2	TRBD2	TGTGCCAGCAGGCCGGGGGGTGGTGCCTACAATGAGCAGTTCTTC	CASRPGGGAYNEQFF
NA	TRBJ2-3	TRBV25-1	TRBD2	TGTGCCAGCAACGGACTAGCGGAAGATACGCAGTATTTT	CASNGLAEDTQYF